This T cell receptor beta chain derives from a study of blood T cell repertoires in COVID-19 (dated by TCRdb to the early 2020s). In terms of the full investigation: Samples covering the acute and convalescent phases of COVID-19 were provided by collaborators in the United States, Italy and Spain. The prospective study material was composed of cDNA or gDNA derived from T cells, B-cell-depleted T cells, or PBMCs. The samples were drawn from the first 160 participants of the ongoing ImmuneRACE study and from 1,254 subjects provided by 6 global collaborators. Nearly every sample came with metadata listing a de-identified subject ID, COVID-19 status, age in years and sex. The repertoires were released in a freely available public database meant as a resource for research on the immune response to SARS-CoV-2. HLA class I and class II types, where available, came from metadata supplied by the sample provider rather than from assay-based typing. Deeply sampled blood TCRbeta repertoires from subjects exposed to, actively infected with, or recovered from COVID-19 were included in the dataset.

TCRbeta CDR3 regions were amplified from genomic DNA using the immunoSEQ Assay, a bias-controlled multiplex PCR. The published analysis was carried out like this. The number of nucleated cells in each sample was estimated from the amplification of reference gene primers within the assay. Sequence reads were collapsed and filtered to measure the absolute abundance of every unique TCRbeta CDR3 rearrangement. For each sample, productive Simpson clonality was calculated as the square root of Simpson's diversity index over productive rearrangements. TCRdb obtained this table from immuneACCESS and retained in-frame rearrangements with V and J assigned. These tables miss some clones; where compared with another copy, unresolved V genes account for less than half of the shortfall, and the remainder is unexplained. V, J and clone size reflect that table, while D and trimming were determined from the DNA. The sample table contains roughly 200,000 clones; only one count was recorded for about 81% of them. The top ten constitute nearly 9.5% of the sample.

Enrolling through a virtual design, the prospective study's participants ranged in age from roughly 18 to 95 years and lived across about two dozen United States geographic areas. To assign participants to cohorts, the prospective study relied on clinical history that participants themselves reported in a screening survey and a study questionnaire. ImmuneRACE Cohort 3 recovered participants were defined by two consecutive negative NP/OP PCR tests, healthcare professional clearance, or symptom resolution. In the prospective study, mobile phlebotomists collected whole blood, serum and a nasopharyngeal or oropharyngeal swab from each participant. Participants in the prospective study had the option to provide additional blood draws and questionnaires over an approximately 2-month period. Prospective study blood samples were shipped either frozen or at room temperature before DNA extraction. Details on this clone: Its antigen is not yet known. No base-level quality is on record; no much larger clone is a single base apart.

General conclusions and limits of the study: The quantity of clinical and demographic metadata differed by source and by participant and was supplied without curation.

From a lookup of the germline V gene, CDR1 and CDR2 are SGHAT and FQNNGV. Cut back by 5 bases and 4 bases, the V and J ends lie 20 bases apart. Measured from the cysteine to the phenylalanine, the CDR3 is 16 residues long. Only CDR3 DNA remains: 48 bases, in frame from the first base. The chain links TRBV11-2 with TRBJ1-2; perhaps TRBD1 is the D gene, with 6 bases matching. The sequenced sample consisted of PBMCs or T cells enriched from blood (not recorded which). This clonotype was obtained from a man aged 40-55 years who had recovered from COVID-19. The CDR3 corresponds to CASSHHPNDRIYGYTF. The sequence in DNA is TGTGCCAGCAGCCACCATCCGAACGACAGGATCTATGGCTACACCTTC.